The clone carrying this T cell receptor beta chain was seen a single time. The CDR3 covers 13 residues. Germline-derived CDR1 and CDR2 are SGHNT and YYREEE (reference sequence). Trimming shortened V by 5 bases and J by 6 bases, and 12 bases separated the two germline ends. This record belongs to a study of blood T cell repertoires in COVID-19. Some clones are missing from TCRdb's copy, which holds only in-frame ones; the method was immunoSEQ multiplex PCR. In the table there are over 130,000 clones, just over 85% of which are singletons. The clonotype comes from an older man with acute or convalescent COVID-19. The chain employs TRBV5-4 and TRBJ2-1; D is perhaps TRBD1 (6 bases). Sequenced material: peripheral blood. This CDR3 reads CASRAGTTNEQFF. CDR3 sequence (DNA): TGTGCCAGCAGGGCCGGGACAACCAATGAGCAGTTCTTC. The full variable domain, its missing parts supplied by reference TRBV5-4 and TRBJ2-1, is ETGVTQSPTHLIKTRGQQVTLRCSSQSGHNTVSWYQQALGQGPQFIFQYYREEENGRGNFPPRFSGLQFPNYSSELNVNALELDDSALYLCASRAGTTNEQFFGPGTRLTVL.